The T cell receptor beta chain described here comes from a study of T-cell memory formation after mild COVID-19. MiXCR, run by TCRdb on the 5' RACE reads, gives a single entry per CDR3 protein. The sample includes about 560,000 distinct CDR3 sequences, 15% to 20% of them seen just once. This clonotype was detected only a few times. J was trimmed by 1 base and V by 4 bases; bases with no gene match: 10. Germline-derived CDR1 and CDR2 are MNHEY and SVGAGI. The CDR3 runs 18 residues. The sequencing input was PBMCs or a T cell subset sorted from them (not recorded which). This chain joins TRBV6-5 and TRBJ2-2, with 9 positions matching TRBD1. The receptor's source is an adult woman who had mild COVID-19 (a few samples of this study predate the infection). Cell type and time point are not known. DNA for the CDR3: TGTGCCAGCAGTTCCCGAATGGACAGGGGTCAGAACACCGGGGAGCTGTTTTTT. This codes for CASSSRMDRGQNTGELFF.